This T cell receptor (beta chain) is from a study of blood T cell repertoires in COVID-19. Whole-study context: Material from acute and convalescent COVID-19 was sourced from the United States, Italy and Spain. PBMCs, B-cell-depleted T cells, or T cells provided the cDNA or gDNA that made up the material.

Seattle patients were enrolled while actively infected and followed longitudinally. Per the original methods: From reference gene primer amplification, estimates of nucleated cell counts were derived. Profiling relied on immunoSEQ multiplex PCR, and the TCRdb table lists in-frame clones only, not all of them. V and J calls plus clone size are reproduced from that table; the DNA served to infer D and trimming. The sample gives approximately 270,000 clones, over 75% of which show up once; 0.7% to 0.9% is in the top ten. The sequence came from a human donor with COVID-19, enrolled during active disease. The donor label of this sample is uncertain. The material sequenced was peripheral blood.

The CDR3 nucleotides are TGTGCCACCAGTGATGTTGCGGGAGGTTACAATGAGCAGTTCTTC. The encoded protein is CATSDVAGGYNEQFF. V gene TRBV24-1 combines with J gene TRBJ2-1; 8 bases agree with TRBD2. CDR3 length: 15 amino acids. The germline CDR1 and CDR2 sequences are KGHDR and SFDVKD. The V and J ends lost 3 bases and 4 bases, in that order; junction bases with no gene match: 4.